This T cell receptor beta chain was recorded in a study of shared clonotypes between healthy human individuals. V was trimmed by 7 bases and J by 4 bases, leaving 13 bases between them. The CDR3 spans 13 residues. CDR1 is MDHEN and CDR2 is SYDVKM in the germline V gene. A remark on this clone: What it recognizes is unknown.

The method was immunoSEQ multiplex PCR; TCRdb's version includes in-frame clones alone and lacks a portion of them. The repertoire includes approximately 710,000 clones, roughly 87% of them detected once, and more than 30% sits in the top ten. The study's findings and limits: Rarefaction exposed incomplete sorted-subset sequencing despite large depth.

Material for sequencing was memory CD8+ T cells from PBMCs. Subset described: CD45RO+ cells pooled with CCR7-negative TemRA cells. The chain joins TRBV28 to TRBJ1-1, with D unclear. This receptor was taken from a man between 18 and 29 years old in good health. Some clones in this sample may be carry-over from other donors' samples. In DNA form, the CDR3 reads TGTGCCAGCACCGAGGTCCTGGGCACTGAAGCTTTCTTT. Protein: CASTEVLGTEAFF.